The rows below give T cell receptor beta chains drawn from one sample of a study of beta chain features in type 1 diabetes. Generated by immunoSEQ multiplex PCR, the TCRdb table keeps only in-frame clones and is missing some. The sample lists about 710,000 clones; about an eighth were seen once. The sequencing input was naive CD4+ T cells from blood. These receptors all stem from a young man with type 1 diabetes. Each CDR3 is given with its conserved first and last residue. A clone size is listed for some rows: how often the clone was seen (once, few, many), or a class if it is expanded.

clone size	V gene	CDR3 protein
.	TRBV18	CASSPGTGRMNQPQHF
few	TRBV30	CAWRGQVNTGELFF
.	TRBV30	CAWSVRGSLTDTQYF
.	TRBV4-1	CASSPMGVPPNIQYF
.	TRBV18	CASSPRDSGGDAAYGYTF
few	TRBV4-2	CASSQGQGPVNTEAFF
few	TRBV5-1	CASSLGQEYNEQFF
.	TRBV7-9	CASSLRRLTNPNYGYTF
few	TRBV30	CAWSAARGRQETQYF
few	TRBV28	CASSSPEGVNTEAFF
few	TRBV7-2	CASSLVLKYETQYF